These 30 T cell receptor beta chains share one sample of origin, sequenced in a study of human T cells and chemical hapten exposure. During construction of the library, unique molecular identifiers were attached to individual cDNA molecules for quantitative, reproducible TCR counting. Each CDR3 protein gets one entry after TCRdb re-called the reads with MiXCR. The sample carries more than 100,000 distinct CDR3 sequences, over 7% recorded once. The total RNA was obtained from whole blood that was not fractionated. Sequencing was performed on whole blood. The receptors were gathered from a human donor in good health. Some clones in this sample may be carry-over from other donors' samples.

This clonotype was seen more than once but under ten times. This rearrangement joins TRBV11-3 to TRBJ2-7, with D perhaps matching TRBD1 (5 bases). The V gene lost 2 bases and the J gene lost 2 bases, with 7 bases spanning the gap. The CDR3 runs 13 residues. Germline V gene data show CDR1 as SGHNT and CDR2 as YENEEA. The CDR3 region is CASSLTGAYEQYF. DNA for the CDR3: TGTGCCAGCAGCTTAACAGGAGCCTACGAGCAGTACTTC.

Worth noting for this clonotype: A clone one base away is much larger, so this may be a read error. The CDR3 spells CASSQTGQGAGNTVYF. For the CDR3, the DNA is TGTGCCAGCAGCCAAACGGGACAGGGGGCAGGAAACACCGTATATTTT. The rearrangement links TRBV4-2 to TRBJ1-3; 12 bases map to TRBD1. The germline CDR1 and CDR2 sequences are LGHNA and YNFKEQ. This CDR3 spans 16 amino acids.

The V call is TRBV19, the J call TRBJ1-6; tentative D call: TRBD1 (5 bases). Trimming left V 6 bases short and J 5 bases short, with 11 bases between. Germline loops: CDR1 LNHDA, CDR2 SQIVND (reference sequence). The CDR3 is 14 amino acids. CDR3 bases: TGTGCCAGTAGCGGGACCGGGAATAATTCACCCCTCCACTTT. This gives the protein CASSGTGNNSPLHF.

There are many counts of this clonotype. The chain is built from TRBV4-1 and TRBJ1-1; D may be TRBD1 (5 bases). CDR1 is MGHRA and CDR2 is YSYEKL in the germline V gene. This CDR3 is 12 amino acids long. Trimming stripped 6 bases from V and 4 bases from J, with 9 bases between. In nucleotides, the CDR3 is TGCGCCAGCAGAGCGGGACCCACTGAAGCTTTCTTT. Translation: CASRAGPTEAFF.

This clonotype was found a few times. The J gene is TRBJ1-5, the V gene TRBV12-3 or TRBV12-4; D remains ambiguous. Trimming stripped 6 bases from V and 5 bases from J, with 17 bases between. The CDR3 is 15 amino acids. DNA of the CDR3: TGTGCCAGCAGCATGGACGGTGGGATTTATCAGCCCCAGCATTTT. Translating it yields CASSMDGGIYQPQHF.

This clonotype was found a few times. The chain has TRBV7-9 and TRBJ2-1; TRBD2 aligns across 7 bases. There are 16 residues in the CDR3. Germline V gene sequence: CDR1 SEHNR, CDR2 FQNEAQ (reference sequence). Losses at the gene ends were 3 bases for V and 3 bases for J; bases not matched to a gene: 8. The CDR3 region has the DNA TGTGCCAGCAGCTTTCGGCTTGGGGGGGACTACAATGAGCAGTTCTTC. It translates to CASSFRLGGDYNEQFF.

This clonotype was counted many times. This chain connects TRBV9 to TRBJ2-1; TRBD2 matches at 8 bases. This CDR3 has 18 residues. J gave up 0 bases and V 0 bases, and 8 bases lay outside the gene matches. Germline assignment: CDR1 SGDLS and CDR2 YYNGEE. The CDR3 spells CASSVVSGLAGSYNEQFF. As DNA, the CDR3 is TGTGCCAGCAGCGTAGTAAGTGGGCTAGCGGGCTCCTACAATGAGCAGTTCTTC.

This clonotype was counted at least ten times. The chain combines TRBV3-1 with TRBJ2-7; tentative D call: TRBD2 (5 bases). The length of the CDR3 is 15 residues. V was shortened by 0 bases and J by 5 bases, with 14 bases between the two germline ends. Germline V gene data show CDR1 as LGHDT and CDR2 as YNNKEL (reference sequence). The CDR3 loop reads CASSQEVSGWDEQYF. For the CDR3, the DNA is TGTGCCAGCAGCCAAGAGGTCAGCGGTTGGGACGAGCAGTACTTC.

For this clonotype: A much bigger clone sits one base away, suggesting this may be a read error. The V and J genes are TRBV27 and TRBJ1-5, with TRBD1 matching 8 bases. The CDR3 extends over 15 amino acids. Germline CDR1 reads MNHEY; CDR2 reads SMNVEV (reference sequence). DNA for the CDR3: TGTGCCATCAGTTTAGGCAGGGGGCAAGATCAGCCCCAGCATTTT. Translation gives CAISLGRGQDQPQHF.

The chain is built from TRBV14 and TRBJ2-3; 9 nucleotides align to TRBD2. Germline V lookup: CDR1 SGHDN, CDR2 FVKESK. This CDR3 comprises 21 residues. V shed 2 bases, J shed 1 base, and the junction held 19 bases outside the gene matches. As DNA, the CDR3 is TGTGCCAGCAGCCAATTATCGGGAGCGGGGGGCACCGGAACTGGCACAGATACGCAGTATTTT. It encodes CASSQLSGAGGTGTGTDTQYF.

This clonotype occurred many times. The chain links TRBV20-1 to TRBJ1-5, with D possibly being TRBD1 (5 bases). Deletions cut 3 bases from V and 5 bases from J, with 17 bases between. CDR1 is DFQATT and CDR2 is SNEGSKA in the germline V gene (reference sequence). This CDR3 has 15 amino acids. This CDR3 is CSASQGNPFDQPQHF. The CDR3 bases are TGCAGTGCTAGCCAGGGTAATCCATTTGATCAGCCCCAGCATTTT.

The V and J genes are TRBV4-1 and TRBJ2-5, with 10 positions matching TRBD1. V lost 2 bases to trimming and J lost 2 bases; unmatched junction nucleotides: 2. Per germline, CDR1 MGHRA and CDR2 YSYEKL. This CDR3 has 15 amino acids. CDR3 nucleotides: TGCGCCAGCAGCCAAAGGACAGGGGGTCAAGAGACCCAGTACTTC. Residues: CASSQRTGGQETQYF.

V is TRBV19 and J is TRBJ2-5; D is possibly TRBD1 (6 bases). The CDR3 loop spans 16 amino acids. Germline values: CDR1 LNHDA, CDR2 SQIVND (reference sequence). Trimming took 1 base from V and 2 from J, leaving 14 bases between them. The chain's CDR3 is CASSIGPTGTQETQYF. Written as DNA, the CDR3 is TGTGCCAGTAGTATAGGTCCGACAGGCACACAAGAGACCCAGTACTTC. The full variable domain, rest sourced from reference TRBV19 and TRBJ2-5, is DGGITQSPKYLFRKEGQNVTLSCEQNLNHDAMYWYRQDPGQGLRLIYYSQIVNDFQKGDIAEGYSVSREKKESFPLTVTSAQKNPTAFYLCASSIGPTGTQETQYFGPGTRLLVL.

This clonotype was seen many times. The V and J genes are TRBV12-3 or TRBV12-4 and TRBJ1-2, with D uncertain. V was clipped by 2 bases and J by 3 bases, with 13 bases between them. The CDR3 runs 15 residues. CDR3 sequence reads: CASSLNALSDYGYTF. The CDR3 DNA reads as TGTGCCAGCAGTTTAAACGCCTTGTCGGACTATGGCTACACCTTC.

V usage is TRBV7-2 and J usage is TRBJ2-7; TRBD2 matches at 9 bases. V lost 5 bases, J lost 2 bases, and 7 bases stayed unmatched. The germline V gene has CDR1 SGHTA and CDR2 FQGNSA. The CDR3 has 15 amino acids. The CDR3 nucleotides are TGTGCCAGCAGCCCAGACCCTAGCGGGGCCTACGAGCAGTACTTC. This sequence encodes CASSPDPSGAYEQYF.

This clonotype was counted at least ten times. The rearrangement uses TRBV27 and TRBJ2-3; D might be TRBD1 or TRBD2, each matching 5 bases. Trimming pared 3 bases from V and 8 bases from J, leaving 9 bases between. CDR1 and CDR2 from the germline V gene are MNHEY and SMNVEV (reference sequence). This CDR3 has 12 amino acids. CDR3 nucleotide sequence: TGTGCCAGCAGTTTCTTTGGGGGTACGCAGTATTTT. Protein sequence: CASSFFGGTQYF.

The rearrangement uses TRBV2 and TRBJ2-2; 11 bases agree with TRBD1. V trimming: 6 bases; J trimming: 5 bases; junction bases outside the gene matches: 2. This CDR3 has 14 residues. Germline lookup yields CDR1 SNHLY and CDR2 FYNNEI. The CDR3 sequence: CASSGTGGTGELFF. The CDR3, as DNA: TGTGCCAGCAGCGGGACAGGGGGAACCGGGGAGCTGTTTTTT.

V gene TRBV12-3 or TRBV12-4 combines with J gene TRBJ2-1; no clear D gene. This CDR3 comprises 14 residues. V was pared by 3 bases and J by 6 bases, with 12 bases between. Written as DNA, the CDR3 is TGTGCCAGCAGTTTGTCGAGAAGTGGCAATGAGCAGTTCTTC. Its translation: CASSLSRSGNEQFF.

The chain joins TRBV19 to TRBJ2-1; D gene ambiguous. The CDR3 totals 14 residues. CDR1 and CDR2 (germline): LNHDA, SQIVND (reference sequence). Trimming removed 5 bases at V and 0 bases at J, with 8 bases between. The CDR3 region is CASSLPGSYNEQFF. CDR3 DNA: TGTGCCAGTAGTTTGCCAGGCTCCTACAATGAGCAGTTCTTC.

This clonotype has ten or more counts. This chain connects TRBV14 to TRBJ1-1, with 8 positions matching TRBD1. Per the germline V gene, CDR1 is SGHDN and CDR2 is FVKESK. V was clipped by 5 bases and J by 5 bases; unmatched bases: 13. CDR3 length: 16 residues. The CDR3 region is CASSGDPGGIWTEAFF. The CDR3 nucleotides read TGTGCCAGCAGCGGTGACCCAGGGGGCATTTGGACTGAAGCTTTCTTT.

This clonotype was recorded many times. The rearrangement links TRBV11-2 to TRBJ2-5, with TRBD1 matching 11 bases. V shed 4 bases and J 2 bases; nucleotides not matched to a gene: 9. CDR1 and CDR2 (germline): SGHAT, FQNNGV. The CDR3 extends over 17 amino acids. CDR3 in DNA: TGTGCCAGCAGCTCAAGGACAGGGGGCCCAACTCAAGAGACCCAGTACTTC. Translating it yields CASSSRTGGPTQETQYF. The full variable domain, completed using reference TRBV11-2 and TRBJ2-5, is EAGVAQSPRYKIIEKRQSVAFWCNPISGHATLYWYQQILGQGPKLLIQFQNNGVVDDSQLPKDRFSAERLKGVDSTLKIQPAKLEDSAVYLCASSSRTGGPTQETQYFGPGTRLLVL.

This clonotype was recorded a few times. The rearrangement links TRBV11-2 to TRBJ2-2, with 8 bases matching TRBD2. V shed 2 bases, J shed 6 bases, and the junction held 5 bases outside the gene matches. Germline V gives CDR1 SGHAT, CDR2 FQNNGV. The CDR3 contains 15 residues. The CDR3, as DNA: TGTGCCAGCAGCTTAAGCGGGAGAAGGTCCGGGGAGCTGTTTTTT. Translated, it gives CASSLSGRRSGELFF.

The chain carries TRBV7-6 and TRBJ2-3; TRBD1 matches at 10 bases. With V trimmed by 3 bases and J by 3 bases, 15 bases remained unmatched. This CDR3 comprises 19 residues. CDR1 and CDR2 (germline): SGHVS, FNYEAQ. The CDR3 spells CASSLAGTGEEGKTDTQYF. DNA for the CDR3: TGTGCCAGCAGCTTGGCCGGGACAGGGGAGGAGGGAAAAACAGATACGCAGTATTTT.

This clonotype was seen a handful of times. The chain is built from TRBV27 and TRBJ2-7; D is perhaps TRBD2 (7 bases). The CDR3 has 15 residues. CDR1 and CDR2 from the germline V gene are MNHEY and SMNVEV (reference sequence). V was shortened by 6 bases and J by 5 bases, with 20 bases between the two germline ends. The CDR3 protein is CASREGWRGGNEQYF. The CDR3 bases are TGTGCCAGCAGGGAAGGTTGGAGGGGGGGCAACGAGCAGTACTTC.

The rearrangement links TRBV10-3 to TRBJ2-5; 7 bases agree with TRBD1. Germline V gives CDR1 ENHRY, CDR2 SYGVKD. CDR3 length equals 16 residues. The ends lost 6 bases at V and 2 bases at J; junction bases unmatched: 12. The CDR3 coding sequence is TGTGCCATCAGCGCTCGAGGACAGGACCCTCAAGAGACCCAGTACTTC. Translation: CAISARGQDPQETQYF.

This clonotype was counted many times. This chain joins TRBV19 and TRBJ1-1; D is unresolved. The CDR3 length is 14 residues. Trimming stripped 3 bases from V and 9 bases from J, with 17 bases between. Germline lookup yields CDR1 LNHDA and CDR2 SQIVND (reference sequence). The chain's CDR3 is CASSIALPGPKAFF. CDR3 DNA: TGTGCCAGTAGTATCGCTCTTCCGGGCCCCAAAGCTTTCTTT.

The table lists this clonotype with many counts. This rearrangement joins TRBV5-6 to TRBJ2-6; TRBD1 agrees at 10 bases. The CDR3 consists of 20 residues. Germline loops: CDR1 SGHDT, CDR2 YYEEEE. Losses at the gene ends were 2 bases for V and 4 bases for J; bases not matched to a gene: 15. This CDR3 is CASSFSPARTGGSGANVLTF. The CDR3 DNA sequence: TGTGCCAGCAGCTTCTCCCCCGCCCGGACAGGGGGTTCAGGGGCCAACGTCCTGACTTTC.

This clonotype was seen many times. This chain connects TRBV5-5 to TRBJ1-6; perhaps TRBD1 as D (6 bases). Germline CDR1 SGHKS, CDR2 YYEKEE (reference sequence). V was trimmed by 0 bases and J by 4 bases, leaving 11 bases between them. The CDR3 runs 16 residues. CDR3 residues: CASSLAGDDYNSPLHF. The CDR3 DNA reads as TGTGCCAGCAGCTTGGCAGGGGACGATTATAATTCACCCCTCCACTTT.

This clonotype was detected a few times. The gene calls are TRBV20-1 and TRBJ2-3; D is perhaps TRBD2 (6 bases). V was shortened by 0 bases and J by 6 bases, with 10 bases between the two germline ends. The CDR3 runs 13 residues. Germline V gene sequence: CDR1 DFQATT, CDR2 SNEGSKA (reference sequence). The CDR3 DNA sequence: TGCAGTGCTAGAGATTTTCGGGGGGATACGCAGTATTTT. The encoded protein is CSARDFRGDTQYF.

This chain links TRBV23-1 with TRBJ2-1; 11 nucleotides line up with TRBD2. TRBV23-1 is an open reading frame, and its role is uncertain. With 1 base clipped from V and 8 bases from J, the junction kept 10 bases outside the gene matches. This CDR3 comprises 17 residues. The CDR3 is CASSQFLAGGENDEQFF. Here the CDR3 DNA reads TGCGCCAGCAGTCAATTCTTAGCGGGAGGGGAGAACGATGAGCAGTTCTTC.